These T cell receptor beta chains were read from a single sample in a study of early T cells in non-severe SARS-CoV-2 infection. TCRdb called the 5' RACE reads again in MiXCR, with one record for every CDR3 protein. Among about 70,000 distinct CDR3 sequences, 10% were seen once, and the ten largest hold 15% to 19%. The source material was whole blood, sampled at baseline. The receptors come from an adult who was a healthcare worker with PCR-confirmed SARS-CoV-2 infection or an uninfected control (not recorded which). Each CDR3 is given with its conserved first and last residue. A D gene is named only where the DNA matches it firmly. Clone sizes are given selectively: once, few, many, or a class where the clone is expanded.

D	size	V	J	DNA	CDR3
NA	many	TRBV28	TRBJ2-2	TGTGCCAGCAGTTTTACAGGCGCGAACACCGGGGAGCTGTTTTTT	CASSFTGANTGELFF
TRBD1	many	TRBV5-1	TRBJ2-4	TGCGCCAGCAGCCCGGGACAGGGGGGTTCCCTCCAAAACATTCAGTACTTC	CASSPGQGGSLQNIQYF
TRBD2	few	TRBV7-2	TRBJ2-1	TGTGCCAGCAGCTTAGGGGGTAGCGGGAGCTCCTACAATGAGCAGTTCTTC	CASSLGGSGSSYNEQFF
NA	NA	TRBV7-9	TRBJ2-3	TGTGCCAGCAGCTCGGACGGAATAACGCAGTATTTT	CASSSDGITQYF
NA	few	TRBV28	TRBJ1-1	TGTGCCAGCAGCATTTGGGGGGCTCAAGCTTTCTTT	CASSIWGAQAFF
NA	NA	TRBV7-8	TRBJ2-1	TGTGCCAGCAGGGGCGGGACGAGCTCCTACAATGAGCAGTTCTTC	CASRGGTSSYNEQFF
NA	few	TRBV28	TRBJ1-5	TGTGCCAGCACGAAGACAGGATATAGCAATCAGCCCCAGCATTTT	CASTKTGYSNQPQHF
NA	NA	TRBV4-1	TRBJ1-2	TGCGCCAGCAGCCAAGATCAAGGACAACCAAACTATGGCTACACCTTC	CASSQDQGQPNYGYTF
NA	few	TRBV10-3	TRBJ1-1	TGTGCCATCCGCGCCAGGAACACTGAAGCTTTCTTT	CAIRARNTEAFF
TRBD2	NA	TRBV6-2/TRBV6-3	TRBJ2-7	TGTGCCAGCAGCATTAGCGGGTCGTTCTACGAGCAGTACTTC	CASSISGSFYEQYF
TRBD1	few	TRBV6-2/TRBV6-3	TRBJ1-1	TGTGCCAGCAGTCAGCCTCAGACAGGGCAAACTGAAGCTTTCTTT	CASSQPQTGQTEAFF
NA	few	TRBV7-3	TRBJ1-1	TGTGCCAGCAGCGCGACCGAGAACACTGAAGCTTTCTTT	CASSATENTEAFF
NA	many	TRBV2	TRBJ2-1	TGTGCCAGCAGTGGCCTTGATCAATACAATGAGCAGTTCTTC	CASSGLDQYNEQFF
TRBD1	few	TRBV6-2/TRBV6-3	TRBJ2-7	TGTGCCAGCAGACGCGGACAGGGGTCCTACGAGCAGTACTTC	CASRRGQGSYEQYF
NA	few	TRBV28	TRBJ2-1	TGTGCCAGCAGTTCGGCCTCTTGGCAGGCGTCCTACAATGAGCAGTTCTTC	CASSSASWQASYNEQFF
NA	many	TRBV9	TRBJ2-1	TGTGCCAGCAACCTCCTCGGGGGGCAAAGCAATGAGCAGTTCTTC	CASNLLGGQSNEQFF
NA	many	TRBV15	TRBJ2-3	TGTGCCACCAGCAGAGTGTACGGGAGCGATCCAGATACGCAGTATTTT	CATSRVYGSDPDTQYF
TRBD2	NA	TRBV28	TRBJ2-1	TGTGCCAGCAGTACCGGGACTAGGAACAATGAGCAGTTCTTC	CASSTGTRNNEQFF
TRBD1	few	TRBV11-2	TRBJ1-5	TGTGCCAGCAGCCTGGGGACAGGCTTCGGGGGTCAGCCCCAGCATTTT	CASSLGTGFGGQPQHF
TRBD2	NA	TRBV7-2	TRBJ2-1	TGTGCCAGCAGTCGGGAGGGACCCACCTACAATGAGCAGTTCTTC	CASSREGPTYNEQFF
TRBD1	NA	TRBV27	TRBJ1-3	TGTGCCAGCAGTTTACCTCCAGGGACAGGGTGGTTTCAGTGTGGAAACACCATATATTTT	CASSLPPGTGWFQCGNTIYF
NA	few	TRBV6-4	TRBJ1-2	TGTGCCAGCATCGGAGACAGCTATGGCTACACCTTC	CASIGDSYGYTF
NA	NA	TRBV12-3/TRBV12-4	TRBJ2-3	TGTGCCAGCAGGACGGACAGACCACCCACAGATACGCAGTATTTT	CASRTDRPPTDTQYF